This TCR beta chain is drawn from a study of a mutant IDH1 vaccine in newly diagnosed glioma. Study summary: During weeks 1, 3, 5, 7, 11, 15, 19 and 23, patients received eight vaccinations. Vaccinations were initiated 4-6 weeks following radiotherapy alone, or were given together with temozolomide cycles. Patients got radiotherapy, temozolomide, or both beforehand, and most got both.

Indicated time point: week 23, last vaccination. Vaccination used 300 ug of mutant IDH1 20-mer peptide per dose, with topical imiquimod. The study's findings and limits: Detectable vaccine-induced immune responses arose in over 90% of patients.

Assay used: immunoSEQ multiplex PCR; TCRdb lists only in-frame clones, some missing. In the table there are about 81,000 clones, 85% of which are singletons. As concerns this clone: Its antigen is unidentified.

The germline V gene encodes CDR1 SGHRS and CDR2 YFSETQ. The CDR3 covers 16 residues. Trimming took 0 bases from V and 4 from J; bases not matched to a gene: 6. The origin of this receptor is a man in his thirties or forties with glioma. Some clones in this sample may be carry-over from other donors' samples. The J gene is TRBJ2-3, the V gene TRBV5-1, with 9 bases identical to TRBD2. The specimen was PBMCs, collected from a glioma patient whose treatment included an IDH1 peptide vaccine. The CDR3 sequence is CASSLGASGIADTQYF. The CDR3 DNA sequence: TGCGCCAGCAGCTTGGGCGCTAGCGGGATTGCAGATACGCAGTATTTT.